Below, one T cell receptor beta chain is given with its context. The antigen is not known. Measured with immunoSEQ multiplex PCR; TCRdb has only the in-frame clones, and not every one. This sample carries approximately 180,000 clones, roughly 86% of them seen once, and the ten largest clones take roughly 2.7%. The V gene lost 0 bases and the J gene lost 7 bases, with 9 bases spanning the gap. CDR1 MRHNA and CDR2 SNTAGT come from the germline V gene. The CDR3 is made up of 13 amino acids. These data are taken from a study of cytomegalovirus exposure and HLA in healthy donors. Study-level findings and limits: Researchers counted approximately 160 TCR beta chains as cytomegalovirus-associated.

V gene TRBV6-4 combines with J gene TRBJ1-1; D is uncertain. This TCR came from a man aged 18 to 35 in good health and CMV-seropositive. Sequencing used PBMCs. The CDR3 region has the DNA TGTGCCAGCAGTGACTCGAGCACGAGTGAAGCTTTCTTT. It is translated as CASSDSSTSEAFF.